This TCR beta chain was obtained from a study of blood T cells in healthy people across ages. Looking at the study overall: For every two T cells, template switching captured about one barcoded beta molecule. Study outcomes and limitations: Because sorting was not performed, PBMCs prevented conclusive naive versus antigen-experienced comparison.

The authors ran a second PCR of roughly 6 to 12 cycles using a sample-barcoded 5' primer and a J-beta primer mix. TCRdb independently ran MiXCR on the 5' RACE reads; one entry per CDR3 protein. Of over 1,500,000 distinct CDR3 sequences detected, roughly 43% appear once; the ten largest clones hold about 21%. CDR1 is SGHRS, CDR2 YFSETQ, per germline. The CDR3 length is 14 residues. A few counts support this clonotype. Its antigen is unknown. The junction differs from germline at one of its ends, possibly a read error. The sample consisted of blood. The V call is TRBV5-1, the J call TRBJ2-1, with a possible D match to TRBD1 (6 bases). The sequence came from a human donor in good health. The CDR3 is CASSPAPGDKEQFF. CDR3 nucleotides: TGCGCCAGTAGCCCGGCCCCCGGGGACAAAGAGCAGTTCTTC. The entire variable domain, with the rest obtained from reference TRBV5-1 and TRBJ2-1, is as follows: KAGVTQTPRYLIKTRGQQVTLSCSPISGHRSVSWYQQTPGQGLQFLFEYFSETQRNKGNFPGRFSGRQFSNSRSEMNVSTLELGDSALYLCASSPAPGDKEQFFGPGTRLTVL.